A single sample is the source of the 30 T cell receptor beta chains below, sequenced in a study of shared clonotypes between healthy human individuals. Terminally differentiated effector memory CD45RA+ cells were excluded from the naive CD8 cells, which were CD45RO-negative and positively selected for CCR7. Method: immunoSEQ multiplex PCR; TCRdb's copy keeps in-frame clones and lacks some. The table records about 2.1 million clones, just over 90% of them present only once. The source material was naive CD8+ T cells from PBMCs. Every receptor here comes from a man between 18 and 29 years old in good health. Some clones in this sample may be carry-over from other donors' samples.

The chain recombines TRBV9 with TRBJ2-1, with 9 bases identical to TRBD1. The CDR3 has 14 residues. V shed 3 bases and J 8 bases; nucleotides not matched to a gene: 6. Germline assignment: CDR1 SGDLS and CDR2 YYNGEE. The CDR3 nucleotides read TGTGCCAGCAGCGACCGGGACAGGGTCGATGAGCAGTTCTTC. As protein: CASSDRDRVDEQFF.

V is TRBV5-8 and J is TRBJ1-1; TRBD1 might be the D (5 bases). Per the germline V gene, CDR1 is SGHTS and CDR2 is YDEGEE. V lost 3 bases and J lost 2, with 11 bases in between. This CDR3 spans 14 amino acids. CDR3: CASSWETDNTEAFF. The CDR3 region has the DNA TGTGCCAGCAGCTGGGAGACAGACAACACTGAAGCTTTCTTT. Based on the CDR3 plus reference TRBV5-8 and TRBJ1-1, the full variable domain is EAGVTQSPTHLIKTRGQQATLRCSPISGHTSVYWYQQALGLGLQFLLWYDEGEERNRGNFPPRFSGRQFPNYSSELNVNALELEDSALYLCASSWETDNTEAFFGQGTRLTVV.

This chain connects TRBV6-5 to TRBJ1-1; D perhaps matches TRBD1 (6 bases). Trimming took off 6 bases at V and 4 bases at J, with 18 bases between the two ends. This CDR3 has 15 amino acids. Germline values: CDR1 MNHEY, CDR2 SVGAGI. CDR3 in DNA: TGTGCCAGCAGCTGGGGGGGCGTAGGGACCACTGAAGCTTTCTTT. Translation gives CASSWGGVGTTEAFF.

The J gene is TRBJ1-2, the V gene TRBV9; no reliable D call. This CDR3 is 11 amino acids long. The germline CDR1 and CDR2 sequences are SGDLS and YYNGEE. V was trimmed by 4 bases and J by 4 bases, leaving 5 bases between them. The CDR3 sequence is CASSKTYGYTF. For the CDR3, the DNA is TGTGCCAGCAGCAAGACCTATGGCTACACCTTC.

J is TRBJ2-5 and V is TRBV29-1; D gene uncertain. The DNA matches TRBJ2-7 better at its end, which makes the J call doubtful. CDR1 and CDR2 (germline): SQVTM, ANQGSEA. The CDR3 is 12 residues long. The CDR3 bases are TGCAGCGTCGTTGGCGACACGAGCGAGCAGTACTTC. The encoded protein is CSVVGDTSEQYF.

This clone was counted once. The DNA for the CDR3 is TGTGCCAGCTCACCACGTTCTTCATTTGTCGGGGACAGGGGAACCGGGGAGCTGTTTTTT. Translating gives CASSPRSSFVGDRGTGELFF. This rearrangement joins TRBV18 to TRBJ2-2; 10 bases match TRBD1. V lost 1 base to trimming and J lost 5 bases; unmatched junction nucleotides: 16. This CDR3 has 20 residues. The V gene's germline CDR1 is KGHSH and CDR2 LQKENI.

This CDR3 reads CGAQGESTEAFF. The DNA of the CDR3 is TGTGGTGCCCAGGGAGAAAGCACTGAAGCTTTCTTT. The chain has TRBV28 and TRBJ1-1; maybe TRBD1 (5 bases). CDR1 MDHEN and CDR2 SYDVKM come from the germline V gene. The CDR3 loop spans 12 amino acids.

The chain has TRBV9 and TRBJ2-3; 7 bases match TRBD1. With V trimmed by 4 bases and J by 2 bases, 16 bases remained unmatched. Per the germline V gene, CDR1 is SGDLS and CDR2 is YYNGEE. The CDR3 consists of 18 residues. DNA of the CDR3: TGTGCCAGCAGCCAAGGGGGTAGGGACAGAGACGACACAGATACGCAGTATTTT. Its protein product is CASSQGGRDRDDTDTQYF.

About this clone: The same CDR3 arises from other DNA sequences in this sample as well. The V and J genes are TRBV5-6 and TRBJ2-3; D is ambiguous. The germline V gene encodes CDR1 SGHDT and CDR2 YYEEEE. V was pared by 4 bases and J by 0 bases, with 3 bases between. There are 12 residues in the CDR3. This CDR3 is CASSLSTDTQYF. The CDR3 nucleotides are TGTGCCAGCAGCCTTAGCACAGATACGCAGTATTTT.

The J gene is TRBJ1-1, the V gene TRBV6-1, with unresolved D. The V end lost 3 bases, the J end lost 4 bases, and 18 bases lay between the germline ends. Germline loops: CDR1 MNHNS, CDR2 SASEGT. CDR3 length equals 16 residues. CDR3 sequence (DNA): TGTGCCAGCAGTGACCCTACGGGATTTCCCCGCACTGAAGCTTTCTTT. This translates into CASSDPTGFPRTEAFF.

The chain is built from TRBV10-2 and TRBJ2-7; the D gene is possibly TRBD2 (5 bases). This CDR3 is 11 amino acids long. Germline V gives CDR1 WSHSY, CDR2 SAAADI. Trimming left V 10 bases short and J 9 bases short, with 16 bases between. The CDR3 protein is CATLSPGGQYF. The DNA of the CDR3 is TGCGCCACCCTCTCGCCAGGAGGGCAGTACTTC.

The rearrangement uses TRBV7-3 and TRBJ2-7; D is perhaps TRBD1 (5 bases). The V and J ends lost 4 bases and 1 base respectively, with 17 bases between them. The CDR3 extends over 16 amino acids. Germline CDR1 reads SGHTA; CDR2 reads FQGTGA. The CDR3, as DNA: TGTGCCAGCAGCTCCATCAGGGCCCAACCATCCTACGAGCAGTACTTC. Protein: CASSSIRAQPSYEQYF.

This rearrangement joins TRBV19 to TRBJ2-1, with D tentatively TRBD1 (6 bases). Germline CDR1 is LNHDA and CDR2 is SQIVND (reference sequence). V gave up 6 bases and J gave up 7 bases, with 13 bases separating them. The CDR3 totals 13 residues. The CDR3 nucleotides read TGTGCCAGTAGCCCCCGGACAGCAAATGAGCAGTTCTTC. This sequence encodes CASSPRTANEQFF. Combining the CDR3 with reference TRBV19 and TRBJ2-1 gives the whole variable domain DGGITQSPKYLFRKEGQNVTLSCEQNLNHDAMYWYRQDPGQGLRLIYYSQIVNDFQKGDIAEGYSVSREKKESFPLTVTSAQKNPTAFYLCASSPRTANEQFFGPGTRLTVL.

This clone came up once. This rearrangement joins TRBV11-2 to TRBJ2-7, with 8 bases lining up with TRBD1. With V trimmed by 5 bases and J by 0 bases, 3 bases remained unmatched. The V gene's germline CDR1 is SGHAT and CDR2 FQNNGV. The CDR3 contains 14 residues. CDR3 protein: CASSPGGHSYEQYF. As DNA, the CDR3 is TGTGCCAGCAGCCCAGGGGGCCACTCCTACGAGCAGTACTTC. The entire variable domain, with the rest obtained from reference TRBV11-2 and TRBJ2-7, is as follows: EAGVAQSPRYKIIEKRQSVAFWCNPISGHATLYWYQQILGQGPKLLIQFQNNGVVDDSQLPKDRFSAERLKGVDSTLKIQPAKLEDSAVYLCASSPGGHSYEQYFGPGTRLTVT.

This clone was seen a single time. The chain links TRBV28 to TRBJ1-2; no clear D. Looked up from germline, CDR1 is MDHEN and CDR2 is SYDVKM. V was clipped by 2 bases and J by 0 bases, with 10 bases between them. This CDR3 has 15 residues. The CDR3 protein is CASSLDMGSNYGYTF. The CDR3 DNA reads TGTGCCAGCAGTTTAGACATGGGTTCTAACTATGGCTACACCTTC.

As DNA, the CDR3 is TGCGCCAGCAGTGACCCGAGATCAGGGATCTACTCCTACGAGCAGTACTTC. It is translated as CASSDPRSGIYSYEQYF. The chain carries TRBV10-2 and TRBJ2-7; perhaps TRBD1 as D (5 bases). V was cut by 3 bases and J by 0 bases, with 18 bases left in between. CDR3 length: 17 amino acids. The germline V gene encodes CDR1 WSHSY and CDR2 SAAADI.

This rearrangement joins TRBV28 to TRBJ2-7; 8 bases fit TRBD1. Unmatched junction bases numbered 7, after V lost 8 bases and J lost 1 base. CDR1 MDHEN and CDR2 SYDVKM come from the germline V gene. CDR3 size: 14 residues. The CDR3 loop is CASAPTGGSYEQYF. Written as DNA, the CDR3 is TGTGCCAGCGCTCCAACAGGGGGTTCCTACGAGCAGTACTTC.

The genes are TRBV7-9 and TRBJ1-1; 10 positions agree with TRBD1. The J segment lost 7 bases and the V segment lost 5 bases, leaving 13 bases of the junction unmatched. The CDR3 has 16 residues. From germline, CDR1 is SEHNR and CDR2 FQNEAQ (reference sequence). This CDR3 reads CASSTFLGQGFSEAFF. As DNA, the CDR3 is TGTGCCAGCAGCACCTTTTTGGGACAGGGGTTCAGTGAAGCTTTCTTT.

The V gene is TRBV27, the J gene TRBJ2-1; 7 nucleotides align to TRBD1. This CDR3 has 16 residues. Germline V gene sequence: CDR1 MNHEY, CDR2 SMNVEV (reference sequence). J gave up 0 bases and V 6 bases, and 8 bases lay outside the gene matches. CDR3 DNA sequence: TGTGCCAGCAGACTAGGGACAGATAGCTCCTACAATGAGCAGTTCTTC. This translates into CASRLGTDSSYNEQFF.

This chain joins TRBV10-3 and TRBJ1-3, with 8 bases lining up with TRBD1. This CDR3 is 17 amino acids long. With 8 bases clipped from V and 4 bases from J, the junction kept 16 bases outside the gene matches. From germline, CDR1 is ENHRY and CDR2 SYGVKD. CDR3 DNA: TGTGCCATCCGGCTCGGGGGGGACAGGCATTCGGGAAACACCATATATTTT. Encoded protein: CAIRLGGDRHSGNTIYF.

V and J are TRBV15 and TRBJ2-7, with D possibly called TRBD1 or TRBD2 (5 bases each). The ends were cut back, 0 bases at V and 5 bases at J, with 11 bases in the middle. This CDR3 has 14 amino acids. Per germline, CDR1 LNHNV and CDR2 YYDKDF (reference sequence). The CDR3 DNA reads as TGTGCCACCAGCAGAGAGTTCGGGGCGGACGAGCAGTACTTC. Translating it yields CATSREFGADEQYF.

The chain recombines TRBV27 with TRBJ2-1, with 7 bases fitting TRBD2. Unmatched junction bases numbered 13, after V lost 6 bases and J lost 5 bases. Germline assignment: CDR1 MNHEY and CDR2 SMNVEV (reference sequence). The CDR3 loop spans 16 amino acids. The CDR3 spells CASSPPLAAYNNEQFF. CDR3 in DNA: TGTGCCAGCAGCCCTCCCCTAGCGGCTTATAACAATGAGCAGTTCTTC.

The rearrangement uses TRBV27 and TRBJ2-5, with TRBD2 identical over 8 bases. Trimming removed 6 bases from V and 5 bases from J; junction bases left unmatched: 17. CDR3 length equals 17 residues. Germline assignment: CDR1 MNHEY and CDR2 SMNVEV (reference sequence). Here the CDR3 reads CASSRGPPGRAPETQYF. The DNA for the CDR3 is TGTGCCAGCAGCCGCGGCCCCCCCGGGAGGGCCCCCGAGACCCAGTACTTC.

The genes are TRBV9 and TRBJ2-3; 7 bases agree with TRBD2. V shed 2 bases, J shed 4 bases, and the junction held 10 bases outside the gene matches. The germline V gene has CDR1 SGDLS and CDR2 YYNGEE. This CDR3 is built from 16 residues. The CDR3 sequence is CASSVRSGRDADTQYF. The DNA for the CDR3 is TGTGCCAGCAGCGTCAGGTCGGGGAGGGATGCAGATACGCAGTATTTT.

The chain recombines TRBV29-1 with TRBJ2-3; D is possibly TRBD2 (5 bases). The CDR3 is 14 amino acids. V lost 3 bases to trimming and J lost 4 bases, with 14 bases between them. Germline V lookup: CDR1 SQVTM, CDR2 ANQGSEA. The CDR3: CSVDFRDPPDTQYF. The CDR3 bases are TGCAGCGTTGATTTTCGGGATCCACCAGATACGCAGTATTTT.

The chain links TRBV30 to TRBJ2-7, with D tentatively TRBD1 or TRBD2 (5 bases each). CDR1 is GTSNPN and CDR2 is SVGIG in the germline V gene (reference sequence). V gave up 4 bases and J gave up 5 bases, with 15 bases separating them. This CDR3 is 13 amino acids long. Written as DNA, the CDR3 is TGTGCCTGGACCCCGGGACGGTGGGACGAGCAGTACTTC. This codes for CAWTPGRWDEQYF.

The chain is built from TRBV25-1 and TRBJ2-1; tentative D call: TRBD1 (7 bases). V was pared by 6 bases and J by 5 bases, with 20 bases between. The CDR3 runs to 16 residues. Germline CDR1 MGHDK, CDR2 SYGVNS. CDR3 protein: CASSYQGGSINNEQFF. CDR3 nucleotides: TGTGCCAGCAGCTATCAGGGGGGCTCCATCAACAATGAGCAGTTCTTC.

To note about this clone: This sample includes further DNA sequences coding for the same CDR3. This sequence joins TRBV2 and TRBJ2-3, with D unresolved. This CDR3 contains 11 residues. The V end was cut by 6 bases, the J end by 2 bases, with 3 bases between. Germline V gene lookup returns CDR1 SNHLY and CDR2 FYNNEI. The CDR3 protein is CASRITDTQYF. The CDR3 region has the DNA TGTGCCAGCAGGATCACAGATACGCAGTATTTT. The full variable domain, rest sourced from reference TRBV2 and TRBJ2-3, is EPEVTQTPSHQVTQMGQEVILRCVPISNHLYFYWYRQILGQKVEFLVSFYNNEISEKSEIFDDQFSVERPDGSNFTLKIRSTKLEDSAMYFCASRITDTQYFGPGTRLTVL.

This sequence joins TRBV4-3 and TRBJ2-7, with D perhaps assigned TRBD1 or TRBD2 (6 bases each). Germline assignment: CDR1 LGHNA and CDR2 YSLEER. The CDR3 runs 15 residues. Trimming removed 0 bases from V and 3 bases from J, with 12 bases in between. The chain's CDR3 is CASSQEGGTNYEQYF. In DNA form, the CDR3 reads TGCGCCAGCAGCCAAGAAGGGGGGACAAACTACGAGCAGTACTTC.

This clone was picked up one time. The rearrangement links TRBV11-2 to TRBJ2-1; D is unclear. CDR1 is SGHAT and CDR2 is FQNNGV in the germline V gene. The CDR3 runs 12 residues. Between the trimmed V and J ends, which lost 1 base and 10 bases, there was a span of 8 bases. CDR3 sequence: CASSLVGPEQFF. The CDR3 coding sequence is TGTGCCAGCAGCTTAGTAGGACCCGAGCAGTTCTTC.